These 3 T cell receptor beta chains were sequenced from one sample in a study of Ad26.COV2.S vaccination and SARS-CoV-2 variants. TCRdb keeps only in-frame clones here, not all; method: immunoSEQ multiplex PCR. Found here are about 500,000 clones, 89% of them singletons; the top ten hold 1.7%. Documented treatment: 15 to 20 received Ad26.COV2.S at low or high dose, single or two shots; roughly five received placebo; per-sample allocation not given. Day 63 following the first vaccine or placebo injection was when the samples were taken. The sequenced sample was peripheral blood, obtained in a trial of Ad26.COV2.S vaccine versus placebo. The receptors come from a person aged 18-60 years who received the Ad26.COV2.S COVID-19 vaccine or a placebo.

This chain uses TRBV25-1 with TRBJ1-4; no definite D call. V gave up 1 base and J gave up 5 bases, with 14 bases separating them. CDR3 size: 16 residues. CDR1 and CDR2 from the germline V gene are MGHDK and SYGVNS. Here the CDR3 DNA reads TGTGCCAGCAGTGAATTAAAGGGAAACAAGAATGAAAAACTGTTTTTT. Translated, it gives CASSELKGNKNEKLFF. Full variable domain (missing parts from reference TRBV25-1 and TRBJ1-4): EADIYQTPRYLVIGTGKKITLECSQTMGHDKMYWYQQDPGMELHLIHYSYGVNSTEKGDLSSESTVSRIRTEHFPLTLESARPSHTSQYLCASSELKGNKNEKLFFGSGTQLSVL.

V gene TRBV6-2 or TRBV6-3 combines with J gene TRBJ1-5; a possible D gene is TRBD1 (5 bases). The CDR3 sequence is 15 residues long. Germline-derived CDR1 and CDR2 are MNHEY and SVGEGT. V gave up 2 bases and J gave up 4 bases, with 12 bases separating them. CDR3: CASSYSGARNQPQHF. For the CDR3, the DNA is TGTGCCAGCAGTTACAGTGGGGCGCGAAATCAGCCCCAGCATTTT.

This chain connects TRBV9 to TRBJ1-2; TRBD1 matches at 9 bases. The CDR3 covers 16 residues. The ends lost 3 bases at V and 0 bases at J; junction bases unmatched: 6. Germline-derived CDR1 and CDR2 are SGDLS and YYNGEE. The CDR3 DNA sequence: TGTGCCAGCAGCGCCCACAGGGGGCCATCTAACTATGGCTACACCTTC. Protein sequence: CASSAHRGPSNYGYTF.